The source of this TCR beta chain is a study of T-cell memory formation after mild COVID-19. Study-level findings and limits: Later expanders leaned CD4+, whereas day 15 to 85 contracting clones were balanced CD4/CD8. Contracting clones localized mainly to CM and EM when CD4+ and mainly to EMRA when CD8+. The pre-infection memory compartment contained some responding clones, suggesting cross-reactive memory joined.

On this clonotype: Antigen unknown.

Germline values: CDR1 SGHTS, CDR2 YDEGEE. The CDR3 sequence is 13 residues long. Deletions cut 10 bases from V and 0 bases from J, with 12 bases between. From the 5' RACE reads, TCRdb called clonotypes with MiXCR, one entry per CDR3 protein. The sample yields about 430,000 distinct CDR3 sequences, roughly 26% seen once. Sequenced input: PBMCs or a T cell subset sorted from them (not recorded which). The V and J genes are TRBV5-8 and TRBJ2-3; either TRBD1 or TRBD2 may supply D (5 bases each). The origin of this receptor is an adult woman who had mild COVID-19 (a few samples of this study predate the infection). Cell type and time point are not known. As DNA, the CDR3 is TGTGCCGGGTCTGGGGACAGCACAGATACGCAGTATTTT. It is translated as CAGSGDSTDTQYF.